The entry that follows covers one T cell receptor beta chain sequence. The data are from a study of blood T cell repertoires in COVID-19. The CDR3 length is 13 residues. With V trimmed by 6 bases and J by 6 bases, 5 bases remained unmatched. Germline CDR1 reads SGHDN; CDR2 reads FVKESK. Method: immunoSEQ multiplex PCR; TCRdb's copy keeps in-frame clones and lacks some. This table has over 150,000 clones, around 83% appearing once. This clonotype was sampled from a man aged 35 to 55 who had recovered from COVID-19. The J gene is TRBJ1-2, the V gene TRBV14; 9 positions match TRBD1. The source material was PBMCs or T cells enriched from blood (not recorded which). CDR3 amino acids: CASSLRTGDGYTF. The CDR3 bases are TGTGCCAGCAGTCTACGGACAGGGGATGGCTACACCTTC.